The 28 T cell receptor beta chains below come from one sample, sequenced in a study of T cell responses to AZD1222 COVID-19 vaccine (dated by TCRdb to 2020 to 2023). According to the study, the label for this sample's time point signals: baseline before first vaccination. The method behind the library was the immunoSEQ multiplex PCR assay. The table was pulled from immuneACCESS by TCRdb, which kept in-frame rearrangements only. Such tables lose some clones; where checked, under half of the loss comes from unresolved V genes, and the rest has no known cause. This sample comprises 150,000 to 160,000 clones, roughly 90% of them detected only once. 15% to 20% of the sample is held by the ten biggest clonotypes. The source material was peripheral blood, sampled on day 0 of AZD1222 vaccination. The receptors were gathered from an adult in good health.

CDR3 coding DNA: TGTGCCAGCAGTGATGGATGGGCTGAAGCTTTCTTT. Protein product: CASSDGWAEAFF. The chain employs TRBV6-1 and TRBJ1-1; D gene ambiguous. Per the germline V gene, CDR1 is MNHNS and CDR2 is SASEGT. V dropped 3 bases and J dropped 6 bases, with 8 bases sitting between them. The CDR3 sequence is 12 residues long.

The rearrangement joins TRBV7-2 to TRBJ1-6, with 8 bases matching TRBD1. The V gene's germline CDR1 is SGHTA and CDR2 FQGNSA. This CDR3 region has 15 residues. The ends lost 5 bases at V and 6 bases at J; junction bases unmatched: 6. As DNA, the CDR3 is TGTGCCAGCAGCCCCGGACAGGGTACTAATTCACCCCTCCACTTT. Amino acid sequence: CASSPGQGTNSPLHF.

The chain uses TRBV19 and TRBJ2-7; 7 bases line up with TRBD1. CDR3 length equals 13 residues. Germline CDR1 is LNHDA and CDR2 is SQIVND (reference sequence). V shed 4 bases, J shed 7 bases, and the junction held 7 bases outside the gene matches. The CDR3 DNA is TGTGCCAGTAGTAAGAGGGCAGGGGGAGAGCAGTACTTC. This encodes CASSKRAGGEQYF.

The J gene is TRBJ1-6, the V gene TRBV5-1, with unresolved D. This CDR3 has 15 amino acids. V dropped 1 base and J dropped 7 bases, with 12 bases sitting between them. Germline V gene data show CDR1 as SGHRS and CDR2 as YFSETQ. CDR3 coding DNA: TGCGCCAGCAGCTTGACCTCTGCCCAAAATTCACCCCTCCACTTT. Protein: CASSLTSAQNSPLHF.

The rearrangement joins TRBV30 to TRBJ1-6; D remains ambiguous. This CDR3 contains 13 residues. Looked up from germline, CDR1 is GTSNPN and CDR2 is SVGIG (reference sequence). V was pared by 5 bases and J by 8 bases, with 13 bases between. The CDR3 DNA reads as TGTGCCTGGGGGGAGGCGATACATTCACCCCTCCACTTT. Encoded protein: CAWGEAIHSPLHF.

This clone was detected only a few times. The rearrangement uses TRBV19 and TRBJ2-3; D unresolved. Trimming pared 6 bases from V and 5 bases from J, leaving 6 bases between. The CDR3 runs to 11 residues. Germline CDR1 reads LNHDA; CDR2 reads SQIVND (reference sequence). Here the CDR3 DNA reads TGTGCCAGTAGACACCTAGATACGCAGTATTTT. Its protein product is CASRHLDTQYF.

In its sample, this clone was seen once. The CDR3: CASSWLGCTEAFF. CDR3 nucleotide sequence: TGTGCCAGCAGTTGGTTAGGGTGCACTGAAGCTTTCTTT. This chain uses TRBV27 with TRBJ1-1; D remains unclear. CDR1 MNHEY and CDR2 SMNVEV come from the germline V gene (reference sequence). V lost 4 bases and J 4 bases, leaving 10 bases between the germline ends. This CDR3 is built from 13 residues.

This chain uses TRBV19 with TRBJ1-5, with 11 bases that match TRBD1. Trimming cost V 6 bases and J 0 bases; bases outside gene matches: 22. The germline gives CDR1 LNHDA, CDR2 SQIVND (reference sequence). The CDR3 contains 22 residues. This chain's CDR3 is CASSRDRGSWLDQFYSNQPQHF. CDR3 DNA: TGTGCCAGTAGCCGGGACAGGGGGAGCTGGCTAGACCAATTTTATAGCAATCAGCCCCAGCATTTT.

The chain recombines TRBV28 with TRBJ2-5; possibly TRBD1 or TRBD2 for D (6 bases each). Germline V lookup: CDR1 MDHEN, CDR2 SYDVKM. Trimming took off 6 bases at V and 4 bases at J, with 18 bases between the two ends. The CDR3 spans 15 residues. In DNA form, the CDR3 reads TGTGCCAGCAGCGTTATCAAGGGGGGAACAGAGACCCAGTACTTC. Amino acid sequence: CASSVIKGGTETQYF.

The gene calls are TRBV24-1 and TRBJ1-6, with TRBD1 matching 10 bases. The CDR3 totals 15 residues. V lost 4 bases, J lost 7 bases, and 3 bases stayed unmatched. Per germline, CDR1 KGHDR and CDR2 SFDVKD. The CDR3 sequence is CATSESGQGNSPLHF. The CDR3, as DNA: TGTGCCACCAGTGAGTCGGGACAGGGGAATTCACCCCTCCACTTT.

Only one count was recorded for this clone. The chain links TRBV21-1 to TRBJ2-7. TRBV21-1 is a pseudogene locus. CDR3 length: 10 amino acids. CDR3 protein: CASRLKSQYF. CDR3 bases: TGTGCCAGCAGGCTCAAGTCGCAGTACTTC.

The J gene is TRBJ1-2, the V gene TRBV12-3 or TRBV12-4; D possibly corresponds to TRBD1 (5 bases). The CDR3 is 12 amino acids. The V and J ends lost 2 bases and 7 bases respectively, with 8 bases between them. The CDR3 is CASSLRGSGYTF. CDR3 sequence (DNA): TGTGCCAGCAGTTTACGGGGGTCTGGCTACACCTTC.

V gene TRBV27 combines with J gene TRBJ2-6; 10 bases are shared with TRBD1. Unmatched junction bases numbered 4, after V lost 8 bases and J lost 0 bases. In germline, CDR1 is MNHEY, CDR2 SMNVEV (reference sequence). CDR3 length equals 16 residues. The CDR3, as DNA: TGTGCCAGCCGCCGGGACAGGGGCTCTGGGGCCAACGTCCTGACTTTC. Its translation is CASRRDRGSGANVLTF.

The chain joins TRBV7-3 to TRBJ2-2; 8 bases fit TRBD2. The CDR3 contains 14 residues. Trimming cost V 8 bases and J 4 bases; bases outside gene matches: 6. The germline gives CDR1 SGHTA, CDR2 FQGTGA. CDR3 protein: CASRSGGSTGELFF. DNA of the CDR3: TGTGCCAGCCGCTCGGGGGGGAGCACCGGGGAGCTGTTTTTT.

The chain couples TRBV6-5 to TRBJ1-6; D remains ambiguous. This CDR3 is 16 amino acids long. The V gene lost 0 bases and the J gene lost 8 bases, with 14 bases spanning the gap. The V gene's germline CDR1 is MNHEY and CDR2 SVGAGI. CDR3 coding DNA: TGTGCCAGCAGTTACTCCCGGAAGGCGATTGATTCACCCCTCCACTTT. Translating gives CASSYSRKAIDSPLHF.

V gene TRBV3-1 (or the pseudogene TRBV3-2) combines with J gene TRBJ2-7; D possibly corresponds to TRBD2 (6 bases). The V and J ends lost 1 base and 2 bases respectively, with 15 bases between them. This CDR3 region has 16 residues. The germline gives CDR1 LGHDT, CDR2 YNNKEL (reference sequence). DNA of the CDR3: TGTGCCAGCAGCCAAGTGGGGGTAGCGGCTACCTACGAGCAGTACTTC. Translating gives CASSQVGVAATYEQYF.

In the case of this clone: One junction end does not reproduce the germline sequence, and a read error may be involved. The chain is built from TRBV6-5 and TRBJ1-6; a weak D match, TRBD1 (5 bases). Germline values: CDR1 MNHEY, CDR2 SVGAGI. The CDR3 is made up of 14 amino acids. The CDR3 region is CASTTVSYDSPLHF. Here the CDR3 DNA reads TGTGCCAGCACGACAGTATCCTATGATTCACCCCTCCACTTT.

In DNA form, the CDR3 reads TGTGCCAGCAGTTTCCCCACAGATACGCAGTATTTT. It codes for CASSFPTDTQYF. The rearrangement links TRBV27 to TRBJ2-3; no firm D call. Germline-derived CDR1 and CDR2 are MNHEY and SMNVEV (reference sequence). Trimming stripped 3 bases from V and 2 bases from J, with 3 bases between. This CDR3 is 12 amino acids long.

The chain links TRBV6-5 to TRBJ2-1; 8 nucleotides align to TRBD2. CDR3 length: 15 residues. Germline loops: CDR1 MNHEY, CDR2 SVGAGI. J lost 10 bases, V lost 6 bases, and 14 bases had no gene match. CDR3 in DNA: TGTGCCAGCAGCCCCCCGGGGGGGGCCTCAGAGGAGCAGTTCTTC. Encoded protein: CASSPPGGASEEQFF.

This clone was recorded only once. This chain joins TRBV28 and TRBJ2-7; a possible D gene is TRBD1 (5 bases). CDR3 length: 14 amino acids. Germline lookup yields CDR1 MDHEN and CDR2 SYDVKM. V lost 6 bases and J 2 bases, leaving 14 bases between the germline ends. As DNA, the CDR3 is TGTGCCAGCAGCCCCTACAAGGGGACCTACGAGCAGTACTTC. It translates to CASSPYKGTYEQYF.

CDR3 amino acids: CASRISSYEQYF. The CDR3 coding sequence is TGTGCCAGCAGGATTAGCTCCTACGAGCAGTACTTC. The V gene is TRBV2, the J gene TRBJ2-7; D call uncertain. V dropped 6 bases and J dropped 0 bases, with 6 bases sitting between them. This CDR3 contains 12 residues. CDR1 and CDR2 from the germline V gene are SNHLY and FYNNEI.

This clone has just a few counts. The chain combines TRBV9 with TRBJ1-4, with TRBD1 identical over 9 bases. This CDR3 is built from 15 residues. The trim removed 3 bases at V and 7 bases at J, leaving 7 bases unmatched. Germline V gene lookup returns CDR1 SGDLS and CDR2 YYNGEE. The CDR3 DNA is TGTGCCAGCAGCGGACAGGGGGTGGTCGGTGAAAAACTGTTTTTT. Protein sequence: CASSGQGVVGEKLFF.

The chain is built from TRBV18 and TRBJ1-2, with a tentative D call TRBD1 (6 bases). The germline CDR1 and CDR2 sequences are KGHSH and LQKENI. The CDR3 covers 14 residues. V lost 3 bases and J lost 2, with 10 bases in between. The CDR3 DNA reads as TGTGCCAGCTCACCCCGCGGGACAAACTATGGCTACACCTTC. Protein sequence: CASSPRGTNYGYTF.

The chain employs TRBV5-4 and TRBJ1-2; unclear D gene. Germline V gives CDR1 SGHNT, CDR2 YYREEE (reference sequence). Trimming stripped 8 bases from V and 4 bases from J, with 12 bases between. The CDR3 length is 12 residues. For the CDR3, the DNA is TGTGCCAGTGGGGAGGCCTCCTATGGCTACACCTTC. Translation: CASGEASYGYTF.

J is TRBJ1-6 and V is TRBV19, with 7 bases aligning to TRBD1. The CDR3 is 15 residues long. V shed 6 bases, J shed 0 bases, and the junction held 2 bases outside the gene matches. Germline-derived CDR1 and CDR2 are LNHDA and SQIVND (reference sequence). The CDR3 nucleotides read TGTGCCAGTAGAGGGGACAGCTCCTATAATTCACCCCTCCACTTT. This gives the protein CASRGDSSYNSPLHF. Supplemented by reference TRBV19 and TRBJ1-6, the full variable domain reads DGGITQSPKYLFRKEGQNVTLSCEQNLNHDAMYWYRQDPGQGLRLIYYSQIVNDFQKGDIAEGYSVSREKKESFPLTVTSAQKNPTAFYLCASRGDSSYNSPLHFGNGTRLTVT.

The chain joins TRBV9 to TRBJ1-1; the D is unclear. The CDR3 loop spans 15 amino acids. Deletions cut 0 bases from V and 4 bases from J, with 13 bases between. Per germline, CDR1 SGDLS and CDR2 YYNGEE. CDR3 loop: CASSVGGGPGTEAFF. The CDR3 DNA reads as TGTGCCAGCAGCGTAGGGGGAGGGCCCGGCACTGAAGCTTTCTTT.

This clone was picked up many times. The rearrangement links TRBV19 to TRBJ2-7, with D tentatively TRBD2 (7 bases). CDR1 and CDR2 (germline): LNHDA, SQIVND (reference sequence). V was trimmed by 5 bases and J by 4 bases, leaving 24 bases between them. The length of the CDR3 is 17 residues. The CDR3 nucleotides are TGTGCCAGTAGTCTATCGGGCATGGCGGGGGCCGTGTACGAGCAGTACTTC. Amino acid sequence: CASSLSGMAGAVYEQYF. Variable domain in full (rest from reference TRBV19 and TRBJ2-7): DGGITQSPKYLFRKEGQNVTLSCEQNLNHDAMYWYRQDPGQGLRLIYYSQIVNDFQKGDIAEGYSVSREKKESFPLTVTSAQKNPTAFYLCASSLSGMAGAVYEQYFGPGTRLTVT.

V is TRBV5-1 and J is TRBJ2-1, with 11 bases aligning to TRBD2. Per germline, CDR1 SGHRS and CDR2 YFSETQ. V lost 0 bases and J lost 8; bases outside the gene matches: 7. The CDR3 is 16 residues long. This CDR3 reads CASSLVLAGASDEQFF. The DNA for the CDR3 is TGCGCCAGCAGCTTGGTACTAGCGGGAGCAAGCGATGAGCAGTTCTTC.